The clone carrying this T cell receptor beta chain occurred a few times. What it binds is unknown. These data belong to a study of T cells after yellow fever vaccination. Study findings and constraints: Though weaker, the secondary response peaked faster, on day 5 versus 15. A small proportion of clonotypes was detected in both the CD4 and CD8 compartments.

In making TCR cDNA, 5'RACE template switching added a universal primer site and UMIs to it. TCRdb called the 5' RACE reads again in MiXCR, with one record for every CDR3 protein. The repertoire consists of 250,000 or so distinct CDR3 sequences, with around 6.7% occurring once and the leading ten covering more than 1%. The ends were cut back, 3 bases at V and 11 bases at J, with 13 bases in the middle. Germline CDR1 reads DFQATT; CDR2 reads SNEGSKA (reference sequence). CDR3 length equals 11 residues. The starting material was CD4+ T cells sorted from PBMCs, obtained on the day of the yellow fever booster vaccination. V and J are TRBV20-1 and TRBJ1-1; D perhaps matches TRBD1 (5 bases). This clonotype was sampled from a man between 25 and 39 years old who received the YFV17D yellow fever vaccine. This CDR3 is CSASLGQGAFF. The CDR3 nucleotides read TGCAGTGCTAGCCTGGGGCAAGGTGCTTTCTTT.